The rows below give T cell receptor beta chains drawn from one sample of a study of cytomegalovirus exposure and HLA in healthy donors. Profiling relied on immunoSEQ multiplex PCR, and the TCRdb table lists in-frame clones only, not all of them. The sample consists of about 89,000 clones, about 67% of them appearing once. Sequencing used PBMCs. All receptors derive from a man younger than 40 in good health and CMV-seronegative. Each CDR3 is given with its conserved first and last residue. D genes are given only for firm matches. A row's size may be missing; if present it is once, few, many or a size class.

J gene	clone size	V gene	D gene	CDR3 protein	CDR3 DNA
TRBJ2-7	.	TRBV9	TRBD2	CASSAGLAETYEQYF	TGTGCCAGCAGCGCCGGACTAGCCGAAACCTACGAGCAGTACTTC
TRBJ2-1	.	TRBV13	TRBD2	CASGLAGGPTYNEQFF	TGTGCCAGCGGACTAGCGGGAGGGCCGACCTACAATGAGCAGTTCTTC
TRBJ1-2	.	TRBV18	TRBD1	CASSPRDSNYGYTF	TGTGCCAGCTCACCCAGGGACAGCAACTATGGCTACACCTTC
TRBJ2-1	.	TRBV30	TRBD1	CAWRNRGMSEQFF	TGTGCCTGGAGGAACAGGGGCATGAGTGAGCAGTTCTTC
TRBJ2-2	.	TRBV27	.	CASTSFANTGELFF	TGTGCCAGCACTTCTTTTGCGAACACCGGGGAGCTGTTTTTT
TRBJ2-1	.	TRBV10-3	.	CAISELGGGYEQFF	TGTGCCATCAGTGAGTTAGGGGGGGGATACGAGCAGTTCTTC
TRBJ1-1	.	TRBV6-6	.	CASSLTQFTEAFF	TGTGCCAGCAGTCTGACTCAGTTCACTGAAGCTTTCTTT
TRBJ1-4	.	TRBV4-2	.	CASSQEGDLTGNEKLFF	TGTGCCAGCAGCCAAGAAGGGGATCTAACAGGGAATGAAAAACTGTTTTTT
TRBJ1-1	.	TRBV14	.	CASSPRGANTEAFF	TGTGCCAGCAGCCCCAGAGGAGCGAACACTGAAGCTTTCTTT
TRBJ1-2	.	TRBV4-1	TRBD1	CASSQEAPGGADYGYTF	TGCGCCAGCAGCCAGGAAGCTCCAGGGGGCGCGGACTATGGCTACACCTTC
TRBJ2-3	.	TRBV5-1	.	CASSLWDSTDTQYF	TGCGCCAGCAGCCTCTGGGACTCCACAGATACGCAGTATTTT
TRBJ2-5	.	TRBV7-3	.	CASSLGGQHQETQYF	TGTGCCAGCAGCTTAGGAGGCCAGCACCAAGAGACCCAGTACTTC
TRBJ2-4	.	TRBV5-4	.	CASSRAVDGGAKNIQYF	TGTGCCAGCAGCCGAGCTGTGGATGGCGGGGCCAAAAACATTCAGTACTTC
TRBJ1-1	.	TRBV14	.	CASSQVQGIYTEAFF	TGTGCCAGCAGCCAAGTCCAGGGAATTTACACTGAAGCTTTCTTT
TRBJ2-7	once	TRBV4-1	.	CASSPQGTEQYF	TGCGCCAGCAGCCCACAGGGAACCGAGCAGTACTTC
TRBJ2-2	.	TRBV5-5	TRBD2	CASTLGTSVGGELFF	TGTGCCAGCACCCTAGGGACTAGCGTAGGCGGGGAGCTGTTTTTT
TRBJ2-7	once	TRBV19	TRBD1	CASSTTGTEFSYEQYF	TGTGCCAGTAGTACCACCGGGACAGAGTTTTCCTACGAGCAGTACTTC
TRBJ2-3	.	TRBV7-9	.	CASSFSAGGTDTQYF	TGTGCCAGCAGCTTTTCAGCAGGGGGCACAGATACGCAGTATTTT
TRBJ2-7	.	TRBV4-3	.	CASSQAGGQFAFHEQYF	TGCGCCAGCAGCCAAGCGGGAGGACAGTTCGCCTTCCACGAGCAGTACTTC
TRBJ1-2	.	TRBV27	.	CASSLGGNYGYTF	TGTGCCAGCAGTTTGGGAGGGAACTATGGCTACACCTTC
TRBJ2-5	.	TRBV27	TRBD1	CASKPRTGLETQYF	TGTGCCAGCAAACCGCGGACAGGGTTGGAGACCCAGTACTTC
TRBJ2-5	.	TRBV14	TRBD1	CASSQTLRGIQGLRMTQYF	TGTGCCAGCAGCCAAACCTTGAGGGGAATACAGGGGTTGCGTATGACCCAGTACTTC
TRBJ2-1	.	TRBV10-3	TRBD1	CAISESNRGNEQFF	TGTGCCATCAGTGAGTCGAACAGGGGCAATGAGCAGTTCTTC
TRBJ2-5	.	TRBV14	TRBD2	CASSQDTSGKETQYF	TGTGCCAGCAGCCAAGATACTAGCGGTAAAGAGACCCAGTACTTC
TRBJ2-3	.	TRBV9	TRBD2	CASSVEREKSTDTQYF	TGTGCCAGCAGCGTCGAGCGGGAGAAGAGCACAGATACGCAGTATTTT
TRBJ1-5	.	TRBV28	.	CASRGGANQPQHF	TGTGCCAGCAGGGGTGGAGCAAATCAGCCCCAGCATTTT
TRBJ1-5	.	TRBV30	.	CAWAVDSNQPQHF	TGTGCCTGGGCGGTAGATAGCAATCAGCCCCAGCATTTT
TRBJ1-2	.	TRBV6-5	TRBD1	CASSYSIGTGYGYTF	TGTGCCAGCAGTTACTCGATAGGGACAGGGTATGGCTACACCTTC
TRBJ1-2	.	TRBV4-3	.	CASSQDLRGKNGYTF	TGCGCCAGCAGCCAAGATCTCCGGGGAAAAAATGGCTACACCTTC
TRBJ1-1	.	TRBV18	.	CASSPREAGLNTEAFF	TGTGCCAGCTCACCACGTGAGGCGGGGCTGAACACTGAAGCTTTCTTT
TRBJ2-2	.	TRBV29-1	.	CSVESLENTGELFF	TGCAGCGTTGAATCCCTAGAGAACACCGGGGAGCTGTTTTTT
TRBJ2-3	.	TRBV5-6	.	CASSLDGDGDTQYF	TGTGCCAGCAGCTTGGACGGGGATGGAGATACGCAGTATTTT
TRBJ2-5	.	TRBV28	TRBD1	CASSDRTGALGATQYF	TGTGCCAGCAGTGACCGGACAGGCGCCCTTGGGGCGACCCAGTACTTC
TRBJ2-7	.	TRBV19	.	CASSTPAAASYEQYF	TGTGCCAGTAGTACCCCGGCGGCCGCATCCTACGAGCAGTACTTC
TRBJ2-7	medium-sized	TRBV28	.	CASSTEGRTYEQYF	TGTGCCAGCAGTACTGAGGGCAGGACGTACGAGCAGTACTTC
TRBJ1-2	.	TRBV9	TRBD1	CASSPQGGGYTF	TGTGCCAGCAGCCCACAGGGGGGTGGCTACACCTTC
TRBJ1-5	.	TRBV4-1	.	CASSQDIGGWGPQHF	TGCGCCAGCAGCCAAGATATCGGCGGGTGGGGGCCCCAGCATTTT